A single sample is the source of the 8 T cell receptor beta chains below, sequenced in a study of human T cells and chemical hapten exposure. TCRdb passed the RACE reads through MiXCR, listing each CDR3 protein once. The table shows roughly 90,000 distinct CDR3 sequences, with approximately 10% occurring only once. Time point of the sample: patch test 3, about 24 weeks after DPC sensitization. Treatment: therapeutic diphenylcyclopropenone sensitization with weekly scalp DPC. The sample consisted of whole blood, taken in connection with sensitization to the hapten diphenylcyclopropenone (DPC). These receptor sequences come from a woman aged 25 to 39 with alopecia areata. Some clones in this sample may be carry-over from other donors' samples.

The CDR3 is CAISESLGNTEAFF. The CDR3 bases are TGTGCCATCAGTGAGTCTCTGGGGAACACTGAAGCTTTCTTT. The chain employs TRBV10-3 and TRBJ1-1, with no clear D. The CDR3 loop spans 14 amino acids. Germline values: CDR1 ENHRY, CDR2 SYGVKD. V was trimmed by 0 bases and J by 1 base, leaving 6 bases between them.

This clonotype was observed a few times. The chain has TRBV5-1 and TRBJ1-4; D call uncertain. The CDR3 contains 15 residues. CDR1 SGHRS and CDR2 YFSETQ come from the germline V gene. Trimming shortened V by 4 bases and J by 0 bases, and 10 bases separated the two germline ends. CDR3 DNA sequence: TGCGCCAGCAGCCGACTGCTCGCAACTAATGAAAAACTGTTTTTT. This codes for CASSRLLATNEKLFF.

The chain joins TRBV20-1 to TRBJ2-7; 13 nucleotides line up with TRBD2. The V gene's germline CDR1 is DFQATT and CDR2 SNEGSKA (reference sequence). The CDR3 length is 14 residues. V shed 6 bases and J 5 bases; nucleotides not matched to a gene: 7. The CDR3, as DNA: TGCAGTGCCCGTAGGACTAGCGGGAGCGACGAGCAGTACTTC. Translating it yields CSARRTSGSDEQYF.

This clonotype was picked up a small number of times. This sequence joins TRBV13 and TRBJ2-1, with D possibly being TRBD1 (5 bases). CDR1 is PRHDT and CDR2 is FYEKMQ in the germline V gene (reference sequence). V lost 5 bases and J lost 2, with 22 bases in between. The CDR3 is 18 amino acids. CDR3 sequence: CASSRHSAQGKTYNEQFF. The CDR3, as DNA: TGTGCCAGCAGCCGACATTCAGCGCAGGGCAAAACCTACAATGAGCAGTTCTTC.

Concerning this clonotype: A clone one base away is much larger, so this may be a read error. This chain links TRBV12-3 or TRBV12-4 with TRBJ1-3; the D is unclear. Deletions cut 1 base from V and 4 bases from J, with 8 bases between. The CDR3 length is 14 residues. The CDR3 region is CASSLEGPGNTIYF. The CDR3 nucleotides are TGTGCCAGCAGTTTAGAAGGGCCCGGAAACACCATATATTTT.

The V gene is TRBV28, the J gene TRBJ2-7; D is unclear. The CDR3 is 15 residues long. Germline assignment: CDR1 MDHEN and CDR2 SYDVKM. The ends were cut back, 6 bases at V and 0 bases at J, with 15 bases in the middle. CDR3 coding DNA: TGTGCCAGCAGCCCGAGGACCGTTAGCTCCTACGAGCAGTACTTC. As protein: CASSPRTVSSYEQYF.

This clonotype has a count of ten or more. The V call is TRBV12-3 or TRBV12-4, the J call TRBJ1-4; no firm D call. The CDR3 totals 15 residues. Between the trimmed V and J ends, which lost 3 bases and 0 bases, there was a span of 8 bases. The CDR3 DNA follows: TGTGCCAGCAGTTTGGGCAGGCCAACTAATGAAAAACTGTTTTTT. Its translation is CASSLGRPTNEKLFF.

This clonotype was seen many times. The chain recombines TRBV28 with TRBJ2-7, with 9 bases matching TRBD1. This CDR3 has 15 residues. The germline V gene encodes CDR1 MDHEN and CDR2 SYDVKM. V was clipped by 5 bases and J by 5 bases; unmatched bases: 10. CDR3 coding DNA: TGTGCCAGCAGTCCTCCGGGACAGGGATTCCACGAGCAGTACGTC. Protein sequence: CASSPPGQGFHEQYV.